The clone carrying this T cell receptor beta chain has more than one count but fewer than ten. Its antigen is not identified. This record belongs to a study of CD8 T cells in ankylosing spondylitis. Making use of molecular barcodes, quantitative 5'-RACE generated TCR beta libraries. TCRdb re-called the 5' RACE reads with MiXCR, one entry per CDR3 protein. The table includes around 150,000 distinct CDR3 sequences, around 20% detected once. Looked up from germline, CDR1 is SEHNR and CDR2 is FQNEAQ (reference sequence). CDR3 length: 15 residues. Trimming shortened V by 1 base and J by 3 bases, and 13 bases separated the two germline ends. The study, taken as a whole, reports: Reports of some motif variants in reactive arthritis synovial fluid and blood predate this one. Ankylosing spondylitis blood appeared to be characterized by a TCR beta motif of eight or nine highly homologous variants.

Material: blood, either unsorted or a sorted T cell fraction (not recorded which). The chain employs TRBV7-9 and TRBJ2-7; perhaps TRBD1 as D (5 bases). The sequence derives from a male donor with ankylosing spondylitis or in good health (not recorded which). CDR3 DNA sequence: TGTGCCAGCAGCTTAGAAGGGCAGGGCTACTACGAGCAGTACTTC. Amino acid sequence: CASSLEGQGYYEQYF. The variable domain in full, completed from reference TRBV7-9 and TRBJ2-7, reads DTGVSQNPRHKITKRGQNVTFRCDPISEHNRLYWYRQTLGQGPEFLTYFQNEAQLEKSRLLSDRFSAERPKGSFSTLEIQRTEQGDSAMYLCASSLEGQGYYEQYFGPGTRLTVT.